These T cell receptor beta chains were read from a single sample in a study of identical twins. TCRdb reprocessed the 5' RACE reads via MiXCR and lists one record per CDR3 protein. The sample contains roughly 770,000 distinct CDR3 sequences, around a sixth of which appear only once. These data also featured in a second study, about T cells expressing NK-cell markers.

The specimen sequenced was PBMCs. These receptors originate from a woman younger than 30 in good health. The CDR3 runs from the conserved cysteine through the conserved F or W. D genes are given only for firm matches. The size field is filled for only some rows; it gives once, few, many or a size class.

d_gene	abundance	j_gene	v_gene	CDR3nt	CDR3aa
.	many	TRBJ1-1	TRBV5-1	TGCGCCAGCAGCTTGGAGGCCTACACTGAAGCTTTCTTT	CASSLEAYTEAFF
TRBD1	few	TRBJ2-7	TRBV12-3/TRBV12-4	TGTGCCAGCAGCAGACTAACGCCGACAGGGCCAACCTACGAGCAGTACTTC	CASSRLTPTGPTYEQYF
TRBD1	.	TRBJ1-6	TRBV20-1	TGCAGTGCTAGAGATGACAGGGCCAATTCACCCCTCCACTTT	CSARDDRANSPLHF
.	few	TRBJ2-5	TRBV6-5	TGTGCCAGCAGTTACTCGAAAGGCAGCGGAGTAACCCAGTACTTC	CASSYSKGSGVTQYF
.	few	TRBJ2-5	TRBV3-1	TGTGCCAGCAGCCACGGAGTCCGGGAGACCCAGTACTTC	CASSHGVRETQYF
.	few	TRBJ2-7	TRBV4-3	TGCGCCAGCAGCCAAGAAAGCAGCAGCCTATTCACCTACGAGCAGTACTTC	CASSQESSSLFTYEQYF
TRBD2	few	TRBJ2-3	TRBV20-1	TGCAGTGCTGAGAAATTAGCGGGGGGGCAAGATACGCAGTATTTT	CSAEKLAGGQDTQYF
TRBD1	few	TRBJ2-5	TRBV20-1	TGCAGTGCTTCCCGGACAGGGCTCCAAGAGACCCAGTACTTC	CSASRTGLQETQYF
TRBD2	.	TRBJ2-1	TRBV5-1	TGCGCCAGCAGCAAAGGACTAGCGGGAGGGCCTAGGTCAGATGAGCAGTTCTTC	CASSKGLAGGPRSDEQFF
.	few	TRBJ1-1	TRBV18	TGTGCCAGCTCACGTAATTCGAACACTGAAGCTTTCTTT	CASSRNSNTEAFF
.	.	TRBJ2-7	TRBV7-2	TGTGCCAGCAGCCTTTCGTGGTTAAGCTGGGAGCAGTACTTC	CASSLSWLSWEQYF
.	.	TRBJ2-1	TRBV29-1	TGCAGCCTTCGCGAGAGCTCTCCCTACAATGAGCAGTTCTTC	CSLRESSPYNEQFF
TRBD2	.	TRBJ2-7	TRBV4-3	TGCGCCAGCAGCCAAGTGCGGGGGGTTCGAGAGCAGTACTTC	CASSQVRGVREQYF
TRBD1	.	TRBJ1-6	TRBV13	TGTGCCAGCAGCTTTACGGGACAGCTAAATTCACCCCTCCACTTT	CASSFTGQLNSPLHF
.	.	TRBJ2-7	TRBV11-2	TGTGCCAGCAGCCAATCCAGGGGAGATGGGTACGAGCAGTACTTC	CASSQSRGDGYEQYF
.	.	TRBJ2-1	TRBV9	TGTGCCAGCAGCGGAGGGGGGGCAGTCAATGAGCAGTTCTTC	CASSGGGAVNEQFF
TRBD1	.	TRBJ1-6	TRBV28	TGTGCCAGCAGTTTATGGGGACAGCCGTGGGACTTT	CASSLWGQPWDF
.	few	TRBJ1-2	TRBV5-6	TGTGCCAGCAGCTTCCGTATCGGGGGCTGGTATGGCTACACCTTC	CASSFRIGGWYGYTF
.	few	TRBJ2-2	TRBV11-2	TGTGCCAGCAGTTTTCCCGGAGCGAACACCGGGGAGCTGTTTTTT	CASSFPGANTGELFF
TRBD1	.	TRBJ2-3	TRBV7-6	TGTGCCAGCAGCCAAGGACAGGGTCCCGATACGCAGTATTTT	CASSQGQGPDTQYF
TRBD2	.	TRBJ2-1	TRBV4-3	TGCGCCAGCAGCCAAGATGTCTCGGGGACTAGCTATAGGGAGCAGTTCTTC	CASSQDVSGTSYREQFF
TRBD2	few	TRBJ2-3	TRBV4-3	TGCGCCAGCAGCCTCGGGACTAGCGGGGTTGTAGATACGCAGTATTTT	CASSLGTSGVVDTQYF
TRBD1	.	TRBJ1-4	TRBV12-3/TRBV12-4	TGTGCCAGCCTAGACAGGGGCAAAGAAAAACTGTTTTTT	CASLDRGKEKLFF
.	few	TRBJ1-3	TRBV7-2	TGTGCCAGCAGTACCAACTCTGGAAACACCATATATTTT	CASSTNSGNTIYF
.	.	TRBJ2-3	TRBV19	TGTGCCAGTAGACCGATGACAGGGACTAGCACAGATACGCAGTATTTT	CASRPMTGTSTDTQYF
TRBD1	few	TRBJ1-2	TRBV6-1	TGTGCCAGCAGACGGACAGGGAAGGTTGATGGCTACACCTTC	CASRRTGKVDGYTF
TRBD1	many	TRBJ2-1	TRBV15	TGTGCCACCAAACACTCCCCCGGGACAGGGAGGGATGAGCAGTTCTTC	CATKHSPGTGRDEQFF
.	few	TRBJ2-5	TRBV6-1	TGTGCCAGCAGTACCCGGGGCAAGTTTCTAGAGACCCAGTACTTC	CASSTRGKFLETQYF
.	few	TRBJ1-3	TRBV6-5	TGTGCCAGCAGTTCGGGCAGGGCTGGAAACACCATATATTTT	CASSSGRAGNTIYF
.	few	TRBJ1-1	TRBV7-2	TGTGCCAGCAGACAAGAGGAGGGACGGAACACTGAAGCTTTCTTT	CASRQEEGRNTEAFF
.	.	TRBJ2-3	TRBV29-1	TGCAGCGTTGATGGGGCAGTCACAGATACGCAGTATTTT	CSVDGAVTDTQYF
.	.	TRBJ1-1	TRBV5-1	TGCGCCAGCAGCTCCAGTGGACAGAGCCAACAATTGAACACTGAAGCTTTCTTT	CASSSSGQSQQLNTEAFF
.	few	TRBJ2-2	TRBV21-1	TGTGCCAGCAGCAACCCGACTAGCGGGGGCCCTGACACCGGGGAGCTGTTTTTT	CASSNPTSGGPDTGELFF
TRBD1	.	TRBJ1-1	TRBV20-1	TGCAGTGCTACCTTCGACAGGGCTGAAGCTGAAGCTTTCTTT	CSATFDRAEAEAFF
.	.	TRBJ2-3	TRBV5-6	TGTGCCAGCAGCTCGGGTCGGGAGTTCGGATCGCAGTATTTT	CASSSGREFGSQYF
TRBD1	.	TRBJ2-5	TRBV20-1	TGCAGTGCTCGGATACCGGGACAGCAAGAGACCCAGTACTTC	CSARIPGQQETQYF
.	.	TRBJ2-3	TRBV12-3/TRBV12-4	TGTGCCAGCAGCATTGCCAGTCCCCCAGATACGCAGTATTTT	CASSIASPPDTQYF
.	.	TRBJ2-1	TRBV7-2	TGTGCCAGCAGCTTAGAGTGGGCCAACGATGAGCAGTTCTTC	CASSLEWANDEQFF
.	.	TRBJ2-3	TRBV18	TGTGCCAGCTCAGTCTCCTATCGGGGATCCACAGATACGCAGTATTTT	CASSVSYRGSTDTQYF
TRBD1	.	TRBJ2-2	TRBV12-3/TRBV12-4	TGTGCCAGCAGCCGAGGGACAGCCGGGGAGCTGTTTTTT	CASSRGTAGELFF
.	few	TRBJ1-6	TRBV6-5	TGTGCCAGCAGTTATGCCCGGAACAGTGGGAATTCACCCCTCCACTTT	CASSYARNSGNSPLHF
.	few	TRBJ2-4	TRBV12-5	TGTGCTAGTGGTTTGTTGGGGCGGGACCTCTACTTC	CASGLLGRDLYF
.	many	TRBJ1-6	TRBV6-1	TGTGCCAGCAGTGTCTTCAGGGATTCACCCCTCCACTTT	CASSVFRDSPLHF
.	.	TRBJ2-7	TRBV27	TGTGCCAGCAGTTTATCTCCGGGAGAAGCCTACGAGCAGTACTTC	CASSLSPGEAYEQYF